This T cell receptor beta chain is drawn from a study of patients and donors after allogeneic stem cell transplantation. MiXCR, applied by TCRdb to the RT-PCR reads, yields one record per CDR3 protein. The repertoire consists of hundreds of thousands of distinct CDR3 sequences, with around 15% occurring once and the leading ten covering around 7.9%. Germline CDR1 is SNHLY and CDR2 is FYNNEI. Trimming took off 3 bases at V and 4 bases at J, with 9 bases between the two ends. This CDR3 contains 13 residues. The sequencing sample was made of blood, either unsorted or a sorted T cell fraction (not recorded which). V gene TRBV2 combines with J gene TRBJ2-5; D may be TRBD1 (6 bases). This sequence was found in a human donor who was either an allogeneic HSCT recipient or a stem cell or donor lymphocyte infusion donor (not recorded which). It is not recorded whose cells these are; they may come from a transplant donor. The CDR3 sequence: CASSDTRGETQYF. DNA of the CDR3: TGTGCCAGCAGTGATACCAGGGGAGAGACCCAGTACTTC.